This T cell receptor beta chain was captured in a study of T cell responses to AZD1222 COVID-19 vaccine (TCRdb year 2021). In terms of the full investigation: A total of just over 230 trial participants underwent TCR sequencing, of whom about 200 had received two doses of AZD1222 and about 25 had received two doses of the MenACWY control vaccine. Trial participants were enrolled into age subgroups of 18-55, 56-69 and 70-plus years, which contained around 150, 29 and 61 TCR-sequenced participants, respectively. General findings and caveats noted by the study authors: Participants were mostly white British, with more females than males. The authors suggested clonal diversity may have been underestimated. Conclusions about previously exposed vaccinees were limited because only a handful of AZD1222 recipients were SARS-CoV-2 seropositive at baseline. CD4 TCRs associated with the vaccine covered the entire spike protein, and the dominant responses were in regions 160-218 and 743-854. Because no samples from the day 14 peak response were available, repertoires could be characterized only after the peak T cell response. After two AZD1222 doses, both the breadth and the depth of spike-specific TCRs were significantly higher than at day 0 and than in MenACWY recipients. In the small 56-69-year group, the increase in depth fell short of significance, most likely because of low power. Reportedly, close to half of the unique spike-specific TCRs recognized epitopes lying outside the regions that are mutated in the B.1.351 and B.1.1.7 variants.

Measured from the cysteine to the phenylalanine, the CDR3 is 15 residues long. Only CDR3 DNA remains: 45 bases, in frame from the first base. The trim is 6 bases for V and 6 bases for J, with a gap of 18 bases between the germline ends. For CDR1 and CDR2, the germline V gene (reference sequence) lists MNHEY and SMNVEV. On this clone: This clone's antigen is unknown. No much larger clone is present one base from it, and per-base qualities are unavailable.

The time point label of this sample denotes: about 28 days (+/-7) after the second vaccine dose. AZD1222 recipients given second doses at about 4 weeks or at about 12 weeks were pooled, since spike-specific TCR depth and breadth were not found to differ between the two schedules. Samples from vaccinated people were obtained from the UK trials COV001 and COV002, which included a single-blind randomized controlled phase 2/3 trial of AZD1222 (ChAdOx1 nCoV-19) in healthy adults. Trial participant PBMC samples were collected at day 0 and day 28 after the second dose for TCRbeta chain sequencing. The CDR3 regions of human TCRbeta chains were subjected to immunosequencing. On the study's bioinformatics: Repertoire TCRs were matched against a reference library of SARS-CoV-2-specific TCRs generated with the MIRA antigen-specificity platform. Breadth meant the fraction of unique TCRs that were SARS-CoV-2-associated, whereas depth meant the fraction of total T cells that were SARS-CoV-2-associated. Each spike-specific TCR was assigned to its reactive spike region and to a CD4 or CD8 class using the MIRA data. Log10-transformed breadth and depth values were compared by one-way ANOVA with Sidak's multiple comparisons tests. What TCRdb holds here is the immuneACCESS table cut down to in-frame rearrangements. Part of the clones is not present; checked against another copy, under half of the missing clones reflect an unresolved V gene, and the others are unexplained. That table supplies the V and J calls and clone size; D and trimming were determined from the DNA. Within this sample are under 150,000 clones, with approximately 90% of them counted one time only. 2.6% of the sample goes to the ten largest clones.

The receptor was isolated from an adult who received the AZD1222 COVID-19 vaccine. The sample was peripheral blood, taken 28 days after the second AZD1222 dose. This receptor chain uses TRBV27 and TRBJ1-5, and possibly TRBD1, on 5 matching bases. The CDR3 is CASRSRQGRGQPQHF. The DNA sequence is as follows: TGTGCCAGCAGATCACGGCAGGGCAGAGGTCAGCCCCAGCATTTT.